The 6 T cell receptor beta chains in this list originate from one sample, sequenced in a study of blood T cell repertoires in COVID-19. Profiling relied on immunoSEQ multiplex PCR, and the TCRdb table lists in-frame clones only, not all of them. There are 130,000 to 150,000 clones in the sample; about 85% occur only once, and roughly 4% lies in the top ten. The source material was PBMCs or T cells enriched from blood (not recorded which). The receptor set was obtained from a woman in her thirties or forties who had been exposed to COVID-19.

This chain uses TRBV6-2 or TRBV6-3 with TRBJ1-4; 8 bases match TRBD1. Germline V gene lookup returns CDR1 MNHEY and CDR2 SVGEGT. Trimming at V came to 5 bases and at J to 5 bases, leaving 7 bases not matched to a gene. The CDR3 has 15 residues. CDR3 coding DNA: TGTGCCAGCAGTCCCCGGGCAGGGGGCAATGAAAAACTGTTTTTT. This sequence encodes CASSPRAGGNEKLFF.

This rearrangement joins TRBV28 to TRBJ2-5; 8 bases match TRBD1. The germline V gene encodes CDR1 MDHEN and CDR2 SYDVKM. The CDR3 length is 18 residues. The trim removed 5 bases at V and 4 bases at J, leaving 18 bases unmatched. The CDR3 DNA follows: TGTGCCAGCAGTCCACGACAGGGGCCTCGCCCAGAGGCAGAGACCCAGTACTTC. Translation: CASSPRQGPRPEAETQYF.

The CDR3 DNA reads TGTGCCAGTAGTATCTCAAGGGGCTATGGCTACACCTTC. It yields the protein CASSISRGYGYTF. The rearrangement links TRBV19 to TRBJ1-2, with D perhaps TRBD1 (5 bases). The V end was cut by 3 bases, the J end by 4 bases, with 9 bases between. Germline V gives CDR1 LNHDA, CDR2 SQIVND (reference sequence). The CDR3 runs to 13 residues.

V and J are TRBV5-5 and TRBJ1-6; D is unclear. The germline V and J ends were trimmed by 2 bases and 8 bases, with 11 bases remaining between them. CDR1 and CDR2 from the germline V gene are SGHKS and YYEKEE (reference sequence). CDR3 size: 14 residues. The CDR3 here is CASSLRQVDSPLHF. For the CDR3, the DNA is TGTGCCAGCAGCTTACGGCAGGTGGATTCACCCCTCCACTTT.

The chain joins TRBV7-9 to TRBJ2-5, with TRBD2 as a possible D gene (5 bases). The V end lost 7 bases, the J end lost 3 bases, and 15 bases lay between the germline ends. Germline values: CDR1 SEHNR, CDR2 FQNEAQ (reference sequence). The CDR3 is 14 residues long. The CDR3 DNA reads as TGTGCCAGCACCTATTCCACTAGGGAAGAGACCCAGTACTTC. This gives the protein CASTYSTREETQYF.

The V call is TRBV11-2, the J call TRBJ1-6; D may be TRBD1 (6 bases). Germline values: CDR1 SGHAT, CDR2 FQNNGV. Trimming left V 5 bases short and J 8 bases short, with 22 bases between. The CDR3 is 17 amino acids. The CDR3 DNA is TGTGCCAGCAGCGCCGGCGACAGGTTTGGAATTTATTCACCCCTCCACTTT. This sequence encodes CASSAGDRFGIYSPLHF.